One sample yielded the 21 T cell receptor beta chains listed below, sequenced in a study of early T cells in non-severe SARS-CoV-2 infection. TCRdb re-called the 5' RACE reads through MiXCR, storing one row per CDR3 protein. The profile shows more than 25,000 distinct CDR3 sequences, 5.4% of them singletons. Input material: whole blood. The receptors derive from an adult who was a healthcare worker with PCR-confirmed SARS-CoV-2 infection or an uninfected control (not recorded which).

V usage is TRBV5-5 and J usage is TRBJ2-7; D is unclear. V was pared by 0 bases and J by 1 base, with 8 bases between. This CDR3 region has 14 residues. Germline lookup yields CDR1 SGHKS and CDR2 YYEKEE (reference sequence). DNA for the CDR3: TGTGCCAGCAGCTTGGTTTCTGAGTCCTACGAGCAGTACTTC. It codes for CASSLVSESYEQYF.

In its sample, this clonotype was seen many times. The CDR3 spells CASSDNPWTGLNTEAFF. The CDR3 nucleotides read TGTGCCAGCAGTGATAACCCCTGGACAGGCCTTAACACTGAAGCTTTCTTT. The chain combines TRBV25-1 with TRBJ1-1; 7 bases are a match to TRBD1. The ends lost 3 bases at V and 2 bases at J; junction bases unmatched: 12. The CDR3 spans 17 residues. Germline V gene lookup returns CDR1 MGHDK and CDR2 SYGVNS.

CDR3 in DNA: TGTGCCAGCATCCCGGGGGGCGGTTCTGAAGCTTTCTTT. This encodes CASIPGGGSEAFF. This chain connects TRBV12-3 or TRBV12-4 to TRBJ1-1; a possible D gene is TRBD1 (6 bases). This CDR3 contains 13 residues. The V gene lost 7 bases and the J gene lost 6 bases, with 15 bases spanning the gap.

This clonotype was observed a handful of times. The chain employs TRBV5-1 and TRBJ1-2, with no clear D. The CDR3 totals 13 residues. The germline V and J ends were trimmed by 4 bases and 3 bases, with 10 bases remaining between them. Germline values: CDR1 SGHRS, CDR2 YFSETQ. CDR3 region: CASSQTPDYGYTF. The CDR3 DNA sequence: TGCGCCAGCAGCCAGACACCTGACTATGGCTACACCTTC.

The table lists this clonotype with a few counts. The V and J genes are TRBV2 and TRBJ2-7; 7 bases agree with TRBD2. Germline CDR1 SNHLY, CDR2 FYNNEI. The trim removed 0 bases at V and 7 bases at J, leaving 9 bases unmatched. The CDR3 has 15 amino acids. The CDR3 loop is CASSEALGLKREQYF. The CDR3 DNA reads TGTGCCAGCAGTGAAGCCCTGGGACTAAAACGGGAGCAGTACTTC.

This clonotype has ten or more counts. The chain combines TRBV7-2 with TRBJ2-1, with D perhaps TRBD2 (5 bases). CDR1 is SGHTA, CDR2 FQGNSA, per germline. V lost 2 bases and J lost 15, with 14 bases in between. The CDR3 consists of 12 residues. The CDR3 sequence is CASSLFFGVGFF. CDR3 in DNA: TGTGCCAGCAGCTTATTTTTCGGGGTTGGGTTCTTC.

This clonotype has at least ten counts. The genes are TRBV29-1 and TRBJ2-7; TRBD1 aligns across 10 bases. Germline CDR1 and CDR2: SQVTM and ANQGSEA. Unmatched junction bases numbered 2, after V lost 5 bases and J lost 4 bases. The CDR3 consists of 12 residues. This CDR3 is CSVPGQGYEQYF. The CDR3 region has the DNA TGCAGCGTTCCGGGACAGGGGTACGAGCAGTACTTC.

This clonotype was seen at least ten times. CDR3 sequence: CASSSYRGQETQYF. Written as DNA, the CDR3 is TGTGCCAGCAGCTCCTACAGGGGACAAGAGACCCAGTACTTC. V and J are TRBV7-9 and TRBJ2-5, with TRBD1 identical over 7 bases. Germline V lookup: CDR1 SEHNR, CDR2 FQNEAQ (reference sequence). The CDR3 length is 14 residues. V lost 4 bases, J lost 2 bases, and 4 bases stayed unmatched.

V gene TRBV20-1 combines with J gene TRBJ1-1; D is uncertain. Germline assignment: CDR1 DFQATT and CDR2 SNEGSKA (reference sequence). Trimming took 2 bases from V and 5 from J, leaving 15 bases between them. This CDR3 is 14 amino acids long. The CDR3 DNA reads TGCAGTGCTAGACCTCCACAAGGTAGGACTGAAGCTTTCTTT. Its protein product is CSARPPQGRTEAFF.

This clonotype was seen repeatedly, ten times or more. The rearrangement joins TRBV25-1 to TRBJ2-7, with D perhaps matching TRBD1 (6 bases). V was trimmed by 2 bases and J by 1 base, leaving 15 bases between them. The CDR3 is 16 amino acids. Germline V CDR1 and CDR2: MGHDK, SYGVNS. The CDR3, as DNA: TGTGCCAGCAGTGAAATGGGCAGGGGACGGTCCTACGAGCAGTACTTC. It encodes CASSEMGRGRSYEQYF.

This clonotype was observed at least ten times. The V and J genes are TRBV10-3 and TRBJ2-2, with TRBD1 as a possible D gene (7 bases). Germline V lookup: CDR1 ENHRY, CDR2 SYGVKD. This CDR3 region has 15 residues. The V and J ends lost 6 bases and 4 bases respectively, with 15 bases between them. The chain's CDR3 is CAIRQGGLVTGELFF. DNA of the CDR3: TGTGCCATCAGGCAGGGGGGCCTGGTCACCGGGGAGCTGTTTTTT.

This clonotype was seen a few times. This chain joins TRBV10-2 and TRBJ2-7; 8 bases are shared with TRBD1. With V trimmed by 6 bases and J by 2 bases, 6 bases remained unmatched. The CDR3 covers 14 residues. Germline V gene sequence: CDR1 WSHSY, CDR2 SAAADI. CDR3 nucleotide sequence: TGCGCCAGCAGGGCCGGGACAGGCACCTACGAGCAGTACTTC. This translates into CASRAGTGTYEQYF.

V gene TRBV2 combines with J gene TRBJ1-1, with D possibly being TRBD1 (5 bases). The CDR3 length is 15 residues. Trimming cost V 7 bases and J 1 base, with 16 bases left between them. Germline values: CDR1 SNHLY, CDR2 FYNNEI. The CDR3 region is CASTASGAANTEAFF. Written as DNA, the CDR3 is TGTGCCAGCACTGCCTCCGGGGCAGCGAACACTGAAGCTTTCTTT.

This chain joins TRBV2 and TRBJ2-5, with 13 bases matching TRBD2. Looked up from germline, CDR1 is SNHLY and CDR2 is FYNNEI. The CDR3 contains 17 residues. The ends lost 6 bases at V and 2 bases at J; junction bases unmatched: 9. CDR3 loop: CASSLGLAGAYQETQYF. The CDR3 region has the DNA TGTGCCAGCAGCCTCGGACTAGCGGGGGCCTATCAAGAGACCCAGTACTTC.

The rearrangement links TRBV10-3 to TRBJ2-3; TRBD2 is a possible D gene (5 bases). The CDR3 runs to 14 residues. Germline CDR1 is ENHRY and CDR2 is SYGVKD. V was trimmed by 6 bases and J by 0 bases, leaving 10 bases between them. The CDR3 DNA reads TGTGCCATCAGCGCGAGGGTCAGCACAGATACGCAGTATTTT. This translates into CAISARVSTDTQYF.

The sample holds a few counts of this clonotype. The chain joins TRBV3-2 to TRBJ2-1; the DNA was not used to check the table's D call, TRBD2. TRBV3-2 is labeled a pseudogene. The CDR3 length is 14 residues. The CDR3 is CASSQRVTYNEQFF. DNA of the CDR3: TGTGCCAGCAGCCAGCGGGTGACGTACAATGAGCAGTTCTTC.

The chain is built from TRBV11-2 and TRBJ2-3; 8 bases are shared with TRBD2. Germline trimming cut 5 bases from V and 4 bases from J; bases unmatched to any gene: 5. Germline lookup yields CDR1 SGHAT and CDR2 FQNNGV. The CDR3 is made up of 14 amino acids. The CDR3 DNA follows: TGTGCCAGCAGCCCGGGGGGGGCCGCAGATACGCAGTATTTT. Protein sequence: CASSPGGAADTQYF.

The rearrangement uses TRBV7-8 and TRBJ2-1; tentative D call: TRBD2 (6 bases). The germline V gene has CDR1 SGHVS and CDR2 FQNEAQ. There are 14 residues in the CDR3. Trimming removed 0 bases from V and 6 bases from J, with 9 bases in between. The CDR3 here is CASSLAVGGNEQFF. CDR3 bases: TGTGCCAGCAGCTTAGCGGTGGGGGGCAATGAGCAGTTCTTC. The full variable domain, completed using reference TRBV7-8 and TRBJ2-1, is GAGVSQSPRYKVAKRGQDVALRCDPISGHVSLFWYQQALGQGPEFLTYFQNEAQLDKSGLPSDRFFAERPEGSVSTLKIQRTQQEDSAVYLCASSLAVGGNEQFFGPGTRLTVL.

This sequence joins TRBV12-3 or TRBV12-4 and TRBJ1-2; no reliable D call. Trimming removed 4 bases from V and 4 bases from J, with 10 bases in between. This CDR3 comprises 13 residues. The CDR3 region has the DNA TGTGCCAGCAGTTCATCGGAGCTCTATGGCTACACCTTC. Protein: CASSSSELYGYTF.

This clonotype occurred a few times. The chain recombines TRBV18 with TRBJ1-3, with D possibly TRBD1 on 5 matching bases. Trimming took off 6 bases at V and 0 bases at J, with 9 bases between the two ends. Per germline, CDR1 KGHSH and CDR2 LQKENI. This CDR3 spans 14 amino acids. CDR3: CASSLQDSGNTIYF. The CDR3 DNA reads as TGTGCCAGCTCGCTACAGGACTCTGGAAACACCATATATTTT.

This clonotype has a count of ten or more. The V gene is TRBV4-1, the J gene TRBJ1-1; D call uncertain. The V gene lost 0 bases and the J gene lost 0 bases, with 8 bases spanning the gap. Per germline, CDR1 MGHRA and CDR2 YSYEKL. This CDR3 region has 15 residues. CDR3 region: CASSQEAGMNTEAFF. The CDR3 DNA reads as TGCGCCAGCAGCCAAGAGGCGGGGATGAACACTGAAGCTTTCTTT.